This entry lists 14 T cell receptor beta chains sequenced from one sample in a study of blood T cells in healthy people across ages. The authors ran a second PCR of roughly 6 to 11 cycles using a sample-barcoded 5' primer and a J-beta primer mix. TCRdb re-called the 5' RACE reads through MiXCR, storing one row per CDR3 protein. The table includes around 1.5 million distinct CDR3 sequences, approximately 32% detected once. Sequencing input: blood. The receptors come from a woman aged 25 to 39 in good health.

V is TRBV4-1 and J is TRBJ2-7; 11 positions match TRBD2. V shed 5 bases and J 4 bases; nucleotides not matched to a gene: 7. The CDR3 has 15 residues. CDR1 is MGHRA and CDR2 is YSYEKL in the germline V gene. The CDR3 nucleotides are TGCGCCAGCAGCTATACTAGCGGGAGACCTTACGAGCAGTACTTC. Residues: CASSYTSGRPYEQYF.

A remark on this clonotype: One end of the junction does not line up with germline, which may come from a read error. The V gene is TRBV4-1, the J gene TRBJ2-1; the D gene is possibly TRBD2 (5 bases). The CDR3 runs to 17 residues. CDR1 MGHRA and CDR2 YSYEKL come from the germline V gene. CDR3 region: CASSLVTSGISYNGQFF. The CDR3, as DNA: TGCGCCAGCAGTCTGGTCACCTCCGGGATCTCCTACAATGGGCAGTTCTTC.

This clonotype was picked up a small number of times. V is TRBV28 and J is TRBJ1-2; 9 positions agree with TRBD1. The length of the CDR3 is 15 residues. Germline loops: CDR1 MDHEN, CDR2 SYDVKM. The ends lost 1 base at V and 4 bases at J; junction bases unmatched: 4. The CDR3 here is CASSLSGQGIYGYTF. The CDR3 DNA sequence: TGTGCCAGCAGTTTATCCGGACAGGGGATCTATGGCTACACCTTC.

The chain is built from TRBV10-3 and TRBJ2-3; possibly TRBD1 for D (6 bases). V lost 0 bases, J lost 4 bases, and 17 bases lay in between. CDR1 and CDR2 from the germline V gene are ENHRY and SYGVKD. This CDR3 is built from 17 residues. CDR3 DNA: TGTGCCATCAGTGAGTCTGACAGGAGGTTAGAGTCAGATACGCAGTATTTT. This codes for CAISESDRRLESDTQYF.

This clonotype was seen at least ten times. V and J are TRBV5-1 and TRBJ1-2; 9 nucleotides match TRBD1. This CDR3 region has 15 residues. Germline V lookup: CDR1 SGHRS, CDR2 YFSETQ. V shed 4 bases and J 5 bases; nucleotides not matched to a gene: 9. In DNA, the CDR3 is TGCGCCAGCAGCCCGCGGACAGGGGAGGATTATGGCTACACCTTC. Protein product: CASSPRTGEDYGYTF.

The chain is built from TRBV29-1 and TRBJ1-2, with TRBD1 as a possible D gene (6 bases). Germline V gene sequence: CDR1 SQVTM, CDR2 ANQGSEA. The V end was cut by 4 bases, the J end by 4 bases, with 10 bases between. The CDR3 runs 12 residues. The CDR3 loop is CSVGCRGYGYTF. DNA for the CDR3: TGCAGCGTTGGCTGCAGGGGCTATGGCTACACCTTC. Supplemented by reference TRBV29-1 and TRBJ1-2, the full variable domain reads SAVISQKPSRDICQRGTSLTIQCQVDSQVTMMFWYRQQPGQSLTLIATANQGSEATYESGFVIDKFPISRPNLTFSTLTVSNMSPEDSSIYLCSVGCRGYGYTFGSGTRLTVV.

This clonotype has more than one count but fewer than ten. The chain recombines TRBV18 with TRBJ2-1; 7 bases fit TRBD2. V was clipped by 0 bases and J by 8 bases; unmatched bases: 10. In germline, CDR1 is KGHSH, CDR2 LQKENI. The CDR3 sequence is 16 residues long. The CDR3 region has the DNA TGTGCCAGCTCACCACCTGTGACTAGCAGGGTCTATGAGCAGTTCTTC. This sequence encodes CASSPPVTSRVYEQFF.

This sequence joins TRBV4-2 and TRBJ2-2; D ambiguous. The germline V gene encodes CDR1 LGHNA and CDR2 YNFKEQ. The ends were cut back, 4 bases at V and 5 bases at J, with 11 bases in the middle. The CDR3 is made up of 14 amino acids. The CDR3 protein is CASSRSGSTGELFF. DNA of the CDR3: TGTGCCAGCAGCCGAAGTGGCTCTACCGGGGAGCTGTTTTTT.

This clonotype was observed a handful of times. V is TRBV7-9 and J is TRBJ1-1; possible D gene TRBD1, 6 bases. The V end lost 2 bases, the J end lost 8 bases, and 30 bases lay between the germline ends. This CDR3 has 19 amino acids. The germline V gene has CDR1 SEHNR and CDR2 FQNEAQ (reference sequence). The CDR3 bases are TGTGCCAGCAGCTTATTTAACAGCGCGCCGACGAGGACAGCGACAGAAGCTTTCTTT. Protein: CASSLFNSAPTRTATEAFF.

This chain uses TRBV10-3 with TRBJ2-1, with unresolved D. The CDR3 totals 15 residues. CDR1 and CDR2 from the germline V gene are ENHRY and SYGVKD. Trimming took 4 bases from V and 8 from J, leaving 18 bases between them. CDR3 DNA sequence: TGTGCCATCAGTGCCCCGGATAGGAGCATTGATGAGCAGTTCTTC. Protein: CAISAPDRSIDEQFF.

A few counts support this clonotype. The chain links TRBV12-3 or TRBV12-4 to TRBJ2-5; 7 nucleotides align to TRBD1. This CDR3 has 14 residues. J lost 3 bases, V lost 4 bases, and 5 bases had no gene match. CDR3 sequence (DNA): TGTGCCAGCAGTTCATCCGGGACAGAAGAGACCCAGTACTTC. Amino acid sequence: CASSSSGTEETQYF.

The chain uses TRBV3-1 and TRBJ2-7, with 14 nucleotides matching TRBD2. The CDR3 extends over 15 amino acids. Losses at the gene ends were 8 bases for V and 6 bases for J; bases not matched to a gene: 9. Germline V lookup: CDR1 LGHDT, CDR2 YNNKEL (reference sequence). This CDR3 reads CASGSPGLAGAEQYF. CDR3 sequence (DNA): TGTGCCAGCGGTTCTCCGGGACTAGCGGGAGCCGAGCAGTACTTC.

In this sample, this clonotype turned up a few times. The rearrangement joins TRBV5-1 to TRBJ2-5; the D gene could be TRBD1 or TRBD2 (6 bases each). This CDR3 has 15 residues. Germline CDR1 SGHRS, CDR2 YFSETQ. With 2 bases removed from V and 0 bases from J, the gap between germline ends came to 11 bases. CDR3 sequence reads: CASSLLGGNQETQYF. The CDR3 nucleotides are TGCGCCAGCAGCTTATTAGGGGGGAACCAAGAGACCCAGTACTTC.

The chain combines TRBV11-2 with TRBJ1-1; D gene unclear. The CDR3 loop spans 13 amino acids. CDR1 is SGHAT, CDR2 FQNNGV, per germline. The V and J ends lost 3 bases and 4 bases respectively, with 9 bases between them. This CDR3 reads CASSLARSTEAFF. The CDR3 DNA reads as TGTGCCAGCAGCTTGGCCAGGTCCACTGAAGCTTTCTTT.